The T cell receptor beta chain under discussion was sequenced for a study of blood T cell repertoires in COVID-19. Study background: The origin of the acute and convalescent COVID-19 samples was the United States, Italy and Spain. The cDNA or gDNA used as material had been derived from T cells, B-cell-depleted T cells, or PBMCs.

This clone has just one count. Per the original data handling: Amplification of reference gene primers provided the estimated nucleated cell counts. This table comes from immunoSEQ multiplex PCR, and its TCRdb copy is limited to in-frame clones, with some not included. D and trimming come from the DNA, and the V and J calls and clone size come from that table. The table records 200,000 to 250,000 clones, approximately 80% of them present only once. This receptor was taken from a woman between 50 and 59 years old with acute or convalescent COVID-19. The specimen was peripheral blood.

This chain's CDR3 is CASSLGDTYSPLHF. DNA of the CDR3: TGTGCCAGCAGCTTAGGAGACACTTATTCACCCCTCCACTTT. The chain is built from TRBV11-2 and TRBJ1-6, with D unresolved. Germline V gene data show CDR1 as SGHAT and CDR2 as FQNNGV. Trimming cost V 1 base and J 8 bases, with 9 bases left between them. The CDR3 runs to 14 residues.